Each of the 2 T cell receptor beta chains below was sequenced from the same sample in a study of blood T cell repertoires in COVID-19. The data were produced by immunoSEQ multiplex PCR, yet TCRdb's version contains in-frame clones alone and is incomplete. The table lists about 180,000 clones, more than 75% of them singletons. Sequencing used PBMCs or T cells enriched from blood (not recorded which). These receptors all come from a woman between 45 and 60 years old who had recovered from COVID-19.

The chain has TRBV27 and TRBJ2-1; the match to TRBD1 covers 7 bases. The V gene end was trimmed by 0 bases and the J gene end by 7 bases; junction bases not matched to a gene: 15. The CDR3 sequence is 18 residues long. Germline V gene lookup returns CDR1 MNHEY and CDR2 SMNVEV (reference sequence). The CDR3 DNA follows: TGTGCCAGCAGTTTATCAATTAATAGGGGACAGAGAAATAATGAGCAGTTCTTC. Protein: CASSLSINRGQRNNEQFF.

The chain recombines TRBV6-5 with TRBJ1-1, with 7 positions matching TRBD1. Germline-derived CDR1 and CDR2 are MNHEY and SVGAGI. The CDR3 runs 14 residues. V shed 5 bases, J shed 5 bases, and the junction held 8 bases outside the gene matches. The CDR3 DNA is TGTGCCAGCAGTCGACAGGGCGAGTCAACTGAAGCTTTCTTT. Protein: CASSRQGESTEAFF.